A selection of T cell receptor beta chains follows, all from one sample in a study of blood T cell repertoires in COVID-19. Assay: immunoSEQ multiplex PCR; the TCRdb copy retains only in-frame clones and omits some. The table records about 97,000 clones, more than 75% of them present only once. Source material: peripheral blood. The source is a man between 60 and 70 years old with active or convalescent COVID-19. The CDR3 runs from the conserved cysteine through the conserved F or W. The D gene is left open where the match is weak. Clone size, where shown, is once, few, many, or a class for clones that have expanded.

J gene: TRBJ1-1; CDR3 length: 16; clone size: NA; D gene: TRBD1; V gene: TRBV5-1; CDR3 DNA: TGCGCCAGCAGTCACCGGAGGGGGACAGACAAATCTGAAGCTTTCTTT; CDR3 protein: CASSHRRGTDKSEAFF
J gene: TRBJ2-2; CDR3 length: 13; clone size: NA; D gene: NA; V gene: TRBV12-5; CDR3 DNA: TGTGCTAGTGGTTTGGTTAGCCTCGGGGAGCTGTTTTTT; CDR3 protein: CASGLVSLGELFF
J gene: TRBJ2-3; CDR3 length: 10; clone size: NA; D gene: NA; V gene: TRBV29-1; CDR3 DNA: TGCAGCACTTTGGCAGATACGCAGTATTTT; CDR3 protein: CSTLADTQYF
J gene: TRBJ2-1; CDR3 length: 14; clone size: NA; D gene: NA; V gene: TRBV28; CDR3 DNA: TGTGCCAGCAGTTTAGGTGCGTTCTACAATGAGCAGTTCTTC; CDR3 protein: CASSLGAFYNEQFF
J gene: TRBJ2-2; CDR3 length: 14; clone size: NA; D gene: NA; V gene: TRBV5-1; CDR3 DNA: TGCGCCAGCAGCTCGACAGGAAACACCGGGGAGCTGTTTTTT; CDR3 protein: CASSSTGNTGELFF
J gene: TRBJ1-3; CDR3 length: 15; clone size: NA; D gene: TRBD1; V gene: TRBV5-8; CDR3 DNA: TGTGCCAGCAGCCCGCCGGGACAGGGCCGAAACACCATATATTTT; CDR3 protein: CASSPPGQGRNTIYF
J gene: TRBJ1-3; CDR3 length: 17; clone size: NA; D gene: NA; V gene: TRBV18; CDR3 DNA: TGTGCCAGCTCACCACCGCAGGGCTCCAACTCTGGAAACACCATATATTTT; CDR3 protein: CASSPPQGSNSGNTIYF
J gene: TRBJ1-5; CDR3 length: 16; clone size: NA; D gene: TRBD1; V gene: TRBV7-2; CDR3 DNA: TGTGCCAGCAGCTTATTCACAGGGGGGCTCAATCAGCCCCAGCATTTT; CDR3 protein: CASSLFTGGLNQPQHF
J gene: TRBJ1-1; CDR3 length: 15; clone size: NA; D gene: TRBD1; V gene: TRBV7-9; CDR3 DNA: TGTGCCAGCAGCTTTGGGACAGGGGGTAACACTGAAGCTTTCTTT; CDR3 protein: CASSFGTGGNTEAFF
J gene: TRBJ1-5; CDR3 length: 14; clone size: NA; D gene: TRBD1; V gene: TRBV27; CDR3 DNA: TGTGCCACCCAGGGACAGAATAGCAATCAGCCCCAGCATTTT; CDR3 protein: CATQGQNSNQPQHF
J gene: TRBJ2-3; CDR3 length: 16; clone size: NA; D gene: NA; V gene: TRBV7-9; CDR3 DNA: TGTGCCAGCAGTAAAACCCTCGAGGATATCACAGATACGCAGTATTTT; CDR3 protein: CASSKTLEDITDTQYF
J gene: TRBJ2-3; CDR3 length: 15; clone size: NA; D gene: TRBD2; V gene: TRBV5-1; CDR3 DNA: TGCGCCAGCAGCCCTAGCGGTCTGGCTTTAGATACGCAGTATTTT; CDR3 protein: CASSPSGLALDTQYF
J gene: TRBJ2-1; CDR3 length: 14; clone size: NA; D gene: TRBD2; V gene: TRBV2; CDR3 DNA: TGTGCCAGCAGTGAGGGACTAAGGTATTATGAGCAGTTCTTC; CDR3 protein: CASSEGLRYYEQFF
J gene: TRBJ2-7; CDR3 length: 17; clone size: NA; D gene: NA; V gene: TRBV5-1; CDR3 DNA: TGCGCCAGCAGCCCTTACCACCTAGCGTCCACCTCCTACGAGCAGTACTTC; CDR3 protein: CASSPYHLASTSYEQYF
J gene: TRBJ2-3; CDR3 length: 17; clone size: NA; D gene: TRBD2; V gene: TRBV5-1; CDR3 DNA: TGCGCCAGCAGCTTGGCCCGGGGGGGAGGGCCGATAGATACGCAGTATTTT; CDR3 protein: CASSLARGGGPIDTQYF
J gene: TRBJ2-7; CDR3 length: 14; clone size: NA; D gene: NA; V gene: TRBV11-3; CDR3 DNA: TGTGCCAGCAGCTTAACGGGAGATTACTACGAGCAGTACTTC; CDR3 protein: CASSLTGDYYEQYF
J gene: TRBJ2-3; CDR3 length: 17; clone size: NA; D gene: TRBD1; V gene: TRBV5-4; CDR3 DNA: TGTGCCAGCAGCTTGGGACAGGGGAGGACCGGCACAGATACGCAGTATTTT; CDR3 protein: CASSLGQGRTGTDTQYF
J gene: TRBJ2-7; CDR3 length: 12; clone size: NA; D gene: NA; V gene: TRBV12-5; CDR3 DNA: TGTGCTAGTGGCCCCGCGGGGTACGAGCAGTACTTC; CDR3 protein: CASGPAGYEQYF
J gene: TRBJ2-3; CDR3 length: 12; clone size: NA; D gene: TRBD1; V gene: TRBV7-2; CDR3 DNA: TGTGCCAGCAGCTTCACAGGGGGCACGCAGTATTTT; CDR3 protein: CASSFTGGTQYF
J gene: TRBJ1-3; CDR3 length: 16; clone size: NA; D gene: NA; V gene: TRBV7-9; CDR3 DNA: TGTGCCAGCAGCTTAATGGTCACTAACTCTGGAAACACCATATATTTT; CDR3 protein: CASSLMVTNSGNTIYF
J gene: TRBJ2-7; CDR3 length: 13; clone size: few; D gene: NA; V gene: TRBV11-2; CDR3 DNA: TGTGCCAGCAGCTTATTGCCGGGATCCCAGCAGTACTTC; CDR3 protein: CASSLLPGSQQYF
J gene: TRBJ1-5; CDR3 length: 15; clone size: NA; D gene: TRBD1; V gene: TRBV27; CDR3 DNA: TGTGCCAGCAGTTTTGGACAGGTAATGATCAAGCCCCAGCATTTT; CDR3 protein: CASSFGQVMIKPQHF
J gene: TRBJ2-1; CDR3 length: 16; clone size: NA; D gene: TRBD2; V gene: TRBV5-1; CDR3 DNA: TGCGCCAGCAGCTTGGTGCTGGGACTAGCGGGAGGGCATGCGTTCTTC; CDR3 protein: CASSLVLGLAGGHAFF
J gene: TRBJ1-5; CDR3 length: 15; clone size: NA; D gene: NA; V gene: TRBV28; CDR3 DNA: TGTGCCAGCAGTTTCCCAGGGCAGATCAATCAGCCCCAGCATTTT; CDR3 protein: CASSFPGQINQPQHF
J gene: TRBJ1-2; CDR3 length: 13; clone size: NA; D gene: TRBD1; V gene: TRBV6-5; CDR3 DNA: TGTGCCAGCCGCGACAGGGTAATCTATGGCTACACCTTC; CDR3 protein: CASRDRVIYGYTF
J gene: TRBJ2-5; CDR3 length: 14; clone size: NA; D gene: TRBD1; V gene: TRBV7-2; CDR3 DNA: TGTGCCAGCAGCTCGGGACAGGGAACCGAGACCCAGTACTTC; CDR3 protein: CASSSGQGTETQYF
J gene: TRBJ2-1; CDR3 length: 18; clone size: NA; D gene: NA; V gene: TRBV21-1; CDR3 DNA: TGTGCCAGCACCCAAAGAGACCTAGCGTACAACTCTCCGGATGAGCAGTTCTTC; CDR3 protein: CASTQRDLAYNSPDEQFF
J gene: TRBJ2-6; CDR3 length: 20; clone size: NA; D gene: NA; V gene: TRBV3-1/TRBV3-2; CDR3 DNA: TGTGCCAGCAGCCAAGCCCGGGGGACAGTTCTAACCTCTGGGGCCAACGTCCTGACTTTC; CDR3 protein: CASSQARGTVLTSGANVLTF
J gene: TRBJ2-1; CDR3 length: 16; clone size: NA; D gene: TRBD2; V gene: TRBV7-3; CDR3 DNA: TGTGCCAGCAGCTTAGGGCTAGCGGGAGCCGGGAATGAGCAGTTCTTC; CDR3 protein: CASSLGLAGAGNEQFF
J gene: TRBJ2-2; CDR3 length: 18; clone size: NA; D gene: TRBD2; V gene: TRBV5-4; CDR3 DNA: TGTGCCAGCAGCTGGGGACTAGCGGGAGGGCCGGGTACCGGGGAGCTGTTTTTT; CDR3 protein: CASSWGLAGGPGTGELFF
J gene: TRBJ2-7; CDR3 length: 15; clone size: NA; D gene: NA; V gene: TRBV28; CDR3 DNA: TGTGCCAGCAGTTTAAGGGGAAGTAAGCTAGGGGAGCAGTACTTC; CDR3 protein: CASSLRGSKLGEQYF
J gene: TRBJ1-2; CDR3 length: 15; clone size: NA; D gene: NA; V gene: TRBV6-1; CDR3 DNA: TGTGCCAGCAGTGACGGCCGGGCAGGGAACTATGGCTACACCTTC; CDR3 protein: CASSDGRAGNYGYTF
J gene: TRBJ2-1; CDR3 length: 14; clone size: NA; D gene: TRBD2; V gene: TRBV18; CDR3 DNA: TGTGCCACAGCAGGTGGTAGCGGGAACAATGAGCAGTTCTTC; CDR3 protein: CATAGGSGNNEQFF
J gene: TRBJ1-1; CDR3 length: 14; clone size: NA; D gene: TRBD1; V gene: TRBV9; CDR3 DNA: TGTGCCAGCAGCATCACAGGGGGCAACACTGAAGCTTTCTTT; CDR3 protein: CASSITGGNTEAFF
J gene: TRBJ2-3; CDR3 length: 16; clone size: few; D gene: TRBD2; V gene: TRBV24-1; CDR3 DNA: TGTGCCACCAGTGATTGGTTAGCGGGAGGGCCAGATACGCAGTATTTT; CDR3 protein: CATSDWLAGGPDTQYF
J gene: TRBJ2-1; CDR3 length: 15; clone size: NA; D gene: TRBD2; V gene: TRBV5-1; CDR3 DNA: TGCGCCAGCAGCTTAGACGCGGGAGGGCTCAATGAGCAGTTCTTC; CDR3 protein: CASSLDAGGLNEQFF
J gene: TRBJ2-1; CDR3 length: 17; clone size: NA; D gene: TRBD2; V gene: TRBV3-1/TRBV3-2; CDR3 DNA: TGTGCCAGCAGCCAAGGGTCTCTAGCGGGGAGGCCCAATGAGCAGTTCTTC; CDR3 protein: CASSQGSLAGRPNEQFF
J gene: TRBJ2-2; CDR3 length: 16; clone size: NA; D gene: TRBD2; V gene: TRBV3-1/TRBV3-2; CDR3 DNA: TGTGCCAGCAGCCCTCTAGCGGGAGGGCCTTTCGGGGAGCTGTTTTTT; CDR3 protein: CASSPLAGGPFGELFF
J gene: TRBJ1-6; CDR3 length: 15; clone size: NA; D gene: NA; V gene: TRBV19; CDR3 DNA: TGTGCCAGTGGGCCGGGGGGATTCGTTAATTCACCCCTCCACTTT; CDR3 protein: CASGPGGFVNSPLHF
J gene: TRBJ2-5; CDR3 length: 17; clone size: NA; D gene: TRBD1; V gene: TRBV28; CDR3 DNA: TGTGCCAGCGAGTTTAACAGGGGGCGGGGCATCCAAGAGACCCAGTACTTC; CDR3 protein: CASEFNRGRGIQETQYF
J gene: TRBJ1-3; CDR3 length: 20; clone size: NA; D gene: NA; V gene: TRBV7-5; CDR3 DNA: TGTGCCAGAAGCCCCTCCCATAGCCGACAGGGCCCTTTCTCTGGAAACACCATATATTTT; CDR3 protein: CARSPSHSRQGPFSGNTIYF
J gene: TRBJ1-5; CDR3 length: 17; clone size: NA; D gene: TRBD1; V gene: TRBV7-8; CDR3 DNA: TGTGCCAGCAGCCCAGCCACAGGGGTACCTAGCAATCAGCCCCAGCATTTT; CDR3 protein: CASSPATGVPSNQPQHF
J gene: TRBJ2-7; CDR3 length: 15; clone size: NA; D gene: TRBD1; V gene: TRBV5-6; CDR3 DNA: TGTGCCAGCACCACAGGGGGCCCTTCTCCCTACGAGCAGTACTTC; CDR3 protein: CASTTGGPSPYEQYF
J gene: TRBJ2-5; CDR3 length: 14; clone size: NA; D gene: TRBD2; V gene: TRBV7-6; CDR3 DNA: TGTGCCAGCAGCTTAGAGCGGGGCCAAGAGACCCAGTACTTC; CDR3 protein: CASSLERGQETQYF
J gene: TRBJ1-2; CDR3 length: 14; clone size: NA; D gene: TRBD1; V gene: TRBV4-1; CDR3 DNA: TGCGCCAGCAGCCCAGGACAGGGGGTGCCTGGCTACACCTTC; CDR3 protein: CASSPGQGVPGYTF
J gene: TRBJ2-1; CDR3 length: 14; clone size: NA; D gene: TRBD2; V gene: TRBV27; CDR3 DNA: TGTGCCAGCAGTCCGGGGACTAGCTTAGGTGAGCAGTTCTTC; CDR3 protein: CASSPGTSLGEQFF
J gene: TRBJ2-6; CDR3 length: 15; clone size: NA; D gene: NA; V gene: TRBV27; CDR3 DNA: TGTGCCAGCAGTTTCCTCGGGTCTGGGGCCAACGTCCTGACTTTC; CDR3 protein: CASSFLGSGANVLTF
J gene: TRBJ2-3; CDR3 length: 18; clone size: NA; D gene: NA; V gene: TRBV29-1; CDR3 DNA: TGCAGCGTTGAAGTCCTCAACCGACAGGGAGGTATTCCAGATACGCAGTATTTT; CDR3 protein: CSVEVLNRQGGIPDTQYF
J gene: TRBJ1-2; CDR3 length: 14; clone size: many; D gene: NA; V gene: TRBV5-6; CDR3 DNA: TGTGCCAGCAGCTTGGACTTAGGGGGATATGGCTACACCTTC; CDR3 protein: CASSLDLGGYGYTF
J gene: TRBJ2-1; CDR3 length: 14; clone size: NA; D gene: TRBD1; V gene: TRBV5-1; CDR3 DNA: TGCGCCAGCAGCCCCGGACAGGGGGTCAATGAGCAGTTCTTC; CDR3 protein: CASSPGQGVNEQFF
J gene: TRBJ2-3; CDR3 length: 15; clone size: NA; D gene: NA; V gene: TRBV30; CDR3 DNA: TGTGCCTGGAAATGGGCTAGCGTTCACACAGATACGCAGTATTTT; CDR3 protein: CAWKWASVHTDTQYF
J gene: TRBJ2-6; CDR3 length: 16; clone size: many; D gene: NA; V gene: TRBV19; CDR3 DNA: TGTGCCAGTAGTATAAACAGGGCCTCTGGGGCCAACGTCCTGACTTTC; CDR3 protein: CASSINRASGANVLTF
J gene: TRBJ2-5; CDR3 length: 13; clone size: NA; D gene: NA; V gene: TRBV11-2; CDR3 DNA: TGTGCCAGCAGCCCTTATGACACGGAGACCCAGTACTTC; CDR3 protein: CASSPYDTETQYF